Here is one T cell receptor (beta chain) with its context. No antigen is known for it. Those who donated, Caucasian adults without exception, all lived in Nashville, Tennessee. CD4+ cells were split into CD45RA+ naive and CD45RA-negative memory subsets. The V and J ends lost 10 bases and 7 bases respectively, with 14 bases between them. Germline lookup yields CDR1 LNHDA and CDR2 SQIVND (reference sequence). The CDR3 covers 12 residues. This entry is derived from a study of shared clonotypes between healthy human individuals. Study-wide results and caveats: With a few donors compared, 4% to 5% of naive CD4 clonotypes were shared.

Repertoires were generated with immunoSEQ multiplex PCR, while TCRdb's copy carries only in-frame clones and drops some. The sample has more than 2,000,000 clones, over 85% seen once. Sequencing was done on a sample of naive CD4+ T cells sorted from blood. Documented subset: CD45RA+ positively selected. V and J are TRBV19 and TRBJ1-3; D gene uncertain. This clonotype was obtained from a man aged 18 to 30 in good health. CDR3 loop: CATRSDWNTIYF. The CDR3 nucleotides read TGTGCCACAAGGAGTGATTGGAACACCATATATTTT.